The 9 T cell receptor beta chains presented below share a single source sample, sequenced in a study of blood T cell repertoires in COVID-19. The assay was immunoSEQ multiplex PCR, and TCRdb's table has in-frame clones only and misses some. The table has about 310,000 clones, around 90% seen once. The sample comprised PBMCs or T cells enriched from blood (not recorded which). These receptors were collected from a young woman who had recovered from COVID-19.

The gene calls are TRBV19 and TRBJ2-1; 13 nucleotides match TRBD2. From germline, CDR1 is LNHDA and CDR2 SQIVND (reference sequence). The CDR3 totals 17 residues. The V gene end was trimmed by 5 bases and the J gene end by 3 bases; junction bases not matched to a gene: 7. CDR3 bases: TGTGCCAGTAGTTCCCAGGGACTAGCGGGATACTACAATGAGCAGTTCTTC. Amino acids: CASSSQGLAGYYNEQFF.

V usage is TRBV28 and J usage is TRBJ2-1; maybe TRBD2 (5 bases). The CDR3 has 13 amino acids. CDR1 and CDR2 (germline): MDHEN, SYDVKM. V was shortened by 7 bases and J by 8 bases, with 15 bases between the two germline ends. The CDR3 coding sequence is TGTGCCAGCACCGGCACTAGGATCTATGAGCAGTTCTTC. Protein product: CASTGTRIYEQFF.

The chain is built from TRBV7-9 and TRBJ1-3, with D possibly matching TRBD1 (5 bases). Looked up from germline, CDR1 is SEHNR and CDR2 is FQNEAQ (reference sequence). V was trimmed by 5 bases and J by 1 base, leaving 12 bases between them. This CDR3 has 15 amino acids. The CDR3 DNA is TGTGCCAGCAGCCGGACCAGGGTTTCTGGAAACACCATATATTTT. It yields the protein CASSRTRVSGNTIYF.

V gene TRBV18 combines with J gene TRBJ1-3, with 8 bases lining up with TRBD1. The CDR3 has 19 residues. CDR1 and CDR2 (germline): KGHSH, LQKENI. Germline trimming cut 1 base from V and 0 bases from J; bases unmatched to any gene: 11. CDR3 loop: CASSPLPRTGPSSGNTIYF. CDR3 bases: TGTGCCAGCTCACCACTCCCGAGGACAGGGCCAAGCTCTGGAAACACCATATATTTT.

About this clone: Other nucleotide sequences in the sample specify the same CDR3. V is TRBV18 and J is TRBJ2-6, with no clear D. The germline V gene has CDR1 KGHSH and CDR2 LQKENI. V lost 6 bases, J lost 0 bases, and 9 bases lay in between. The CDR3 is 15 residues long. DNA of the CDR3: TGTGCCAGCTCGCCTACAGTCTCTGGGGCCAACGTCCTGACTTTC. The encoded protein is CASSPTVSGANVLTF. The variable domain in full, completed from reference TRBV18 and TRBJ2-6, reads NAGVMQNPRHLVRRRGQEARLRCSPMKGHSHVYWYRQLPEEGLKFMVYLQKENIIDESGMPKERFSAEFPKEGPSILRIQQVVRGDSAAYFCASSPTVSGANVLTFGAGSRLTVL.

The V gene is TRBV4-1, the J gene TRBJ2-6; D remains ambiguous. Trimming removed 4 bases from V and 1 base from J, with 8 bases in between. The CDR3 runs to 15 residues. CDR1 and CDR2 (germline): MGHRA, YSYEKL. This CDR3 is CASSLRVSGANVLTF. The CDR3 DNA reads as TGCGCCAGCAGCCTACGGGTTTCTGGGGCCAACGTCCTGACTTTC.

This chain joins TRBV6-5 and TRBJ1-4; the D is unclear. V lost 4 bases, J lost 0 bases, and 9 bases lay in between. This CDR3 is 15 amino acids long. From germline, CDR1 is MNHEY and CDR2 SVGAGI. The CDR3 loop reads CASSSGLATNEKLFF. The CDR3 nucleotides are TGTGCCAGCAGTTCTGGACTTGCAACTAATGAAAAACTGTTTTTT.

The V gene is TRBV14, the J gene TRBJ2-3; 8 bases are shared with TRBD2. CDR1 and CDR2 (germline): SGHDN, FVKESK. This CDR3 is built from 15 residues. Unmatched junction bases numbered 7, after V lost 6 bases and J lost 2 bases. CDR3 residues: CASSVSGAITDTQYF. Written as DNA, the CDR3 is TGTGCCAGCAGTGTTAGCGGGGCAATCACAGATACGCAGTATTTT. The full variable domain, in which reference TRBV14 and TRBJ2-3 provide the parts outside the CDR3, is EAGVTQFPSHSVIEKGQTVTLRCDPISGHDNLYWYRRVMGKEIKFLLHFVKESKQDESGMPNNRFLAERTGGTYSTLKVQPAELEDSGVYFCASSVSGAITDTQYFGPGTRLTVL.

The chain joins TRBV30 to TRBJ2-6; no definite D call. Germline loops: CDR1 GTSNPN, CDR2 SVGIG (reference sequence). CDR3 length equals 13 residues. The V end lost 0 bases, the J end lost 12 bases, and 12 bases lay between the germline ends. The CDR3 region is CAWSVTQIFVLTF. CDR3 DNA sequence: TGTGCCTGGAGTGTAACACAGATTTTCGTCCTGACTTTC.